Described below is a single T cell receptor (beta chain) sequence and its context. This entry is derived from a study of blood T cell repertoires in COVID-19. At the level of the study: In each case, the material was cDNA or gDNA derived from T cells, B-cell-depleted T cells, or PBMCs.

Using immunoSEQ multiplex PCR, the repertoire was profiled, and TCRdb retains in-frame clones only, with some absent. The sample has about 500,000 clones; 85% to 90% are singletons. From germline, CDR1 is SGHNT and CDR2 YYREEE (reference sequence). V dropped 3 bases and J dropped 0 bases, with 13 bases sitting between them. This CDR3 is 17 amino acids long. The sequence was collected from a woman in her forties or fifties with COVID-19, enrolled during active disease. The rearrangement links TRBV5-4 to TRBJ2-6; D is possibly TRBD1 (6 bases). The sequenced sample was peripheral blood. The CDR3 DNA is TGTGCCAGCAGCTCGGGACACCGAGCCTCTGGGGCCAACGTCCTGACTTTC. Its protein product is CASSSGHRASGANVLTF. Together with reference TRBV5-4 and TRBJ2-6, the CDR3 gives the full variable domain: ETGVTQSPTHLIKTRGQQVTLRCSSQSGHNTVSWYQQALGQGPQFIFQYYREEENGRGNFPPRFSGLQFPNYSSELNVNALELDDSALYLCASSSGHRASGANVLTFGAGSRLTVL.